These 30 T cell receptor beta chains were all obtained from the same sample, sequenced in a study of T-cell reconstitution after alpha-beta-depleted transplantation in children. The TCRbeta library incorporated unique molecular identifiers. TCRdb re-analysed the PCR reads in MiXCR, keeping a single row per CDR3 protein. The profile shows fewer than 150,000 distinct CDR3 sequences, roughly 10% of them singletons. The sample in question was PBMCs, mostly from graft donor cells, obtained 180 days after TCRalphabeta/CD19-depleted stem cell transplant. These TCRs come from a girl under three years old who had a stem cell transplant for combined immunodeficiency, so the T cells may come from the graft donor.

This clonotype was counted only a few times. This sequence joins TRBV5-1 and TRBJ2-1, with D possibly TRBD2 on 7 matching bases. CDR3 length: 19 residues. V dropped 0 bases and J dropped 8 bases, with 27 bases sitting between them. Per the germline V gene, CDR1 is SGHRS and CDR2 is YFSETQ. The DNA for the CDR3 is TGCGCCAGCAGCTTGGTTCGGGGGCTAAGGGGGAGGGCCCACGATGAGCAGTTCTTC. Protein product: CASSLVRGLRGRAHDEQFF.

This clonotype appeared a few times. This chain joins TRBV18 and TRBJ2-7; 7 bases fit TRBD1. This CDR3 spans 15 amino acids. Germline V gene data show CDR1 as KGHSH and CDR2 as LQKENI. V was clipped by 1 base and J by 5 bases; unmatched bases: 8. CDR3 amino acids: CASSPRQGPPDEQYF. In DNA form, the CDR3 reads TGTGCCAGCTCACCACGACAGGGCCCCCCGGACGAGCAGTACTTC.

This clonotype was seen a handful of times. The chain has TRBV7-8 and TRBJ2-3, with D possibly matching TRBD2 (5 bases). Germline values: CDR1 SGHVS, CDR2 FQNEAQ. The CDR3 totals 15 residues. The V end lost 0 bases, the J end lost 8 bases, and 15 bases lay between the germline ends. CDR3 protein: CASSLARSLRVTQYF. The DNA for the CDR3 is TGTGCCAGCAGCTTAGCGCGGAGCCTGAGGGTTACGCAGTATTTT.

The chain has TRBV7-9 and TRBJ1-5; D is undetermined. This CDR3 region has 12 residues. V lost 6 bases and J lost 4, with 7 bases in between. CDR1 and CDR2 (germline): SEHNR, FQNEAQ (reference sequence). The CDR3 here is CASSNVNQPQHF. In DNA form, the CDR3 reads TGTGCCAGCAGTAATGTGAATCAGCCCCAGCATTTT.

The chain links TRBV9 to TRBJ2-1; the match to TRBD2 covers 8 bases. This CDR3 is 15 amino acids long. CDR1 is SGDLS, CDR2 YYNGEE, per germline. The trim removed 0 bases at V and 7 bases at J, leaving 6 bases unmatched. CDR3 nucleotide sequence: TGTGCCAGCAGCGTAGCCGTAGCGGGGCGAAATGAGCAGTTCTTC. Amino acid sequence: CASSVAVAGRNEQFF.

This clonotype was found a few times. This sequence joins TRBV11-2 and TRBJ2-3; 9 bases align to TRBD2. The V and J ends lost 5 bases and 4 bases, in that order; junction bases with no gene match: 10. This CDR3 is 16 amino acids long. The V gene's germline CDR1 is SGHAT and CDR2 FQNNGV. The CDR3 DNA reads as TGTGCCAGCAGCCCCGTTGTTAGCGGGGGTTCAGATACGCAGTATTTT. Amino acid sequence: CASSPVVSGGSDTQYF.

This chain links TRBV19 with TRBJ2-7, with D perhaps TRBD1 (6 bases). The CDR3 has 13 amino acids. V was cut by 5 bases and J by 2 bases, with 10 bases left in between. Germline V gene lookup returns CDR1 LNHDA and CDR2 SQIVND (reference sequence). The CDR3 region is CASSEGEPYEQYF. DNA for the CDR3: TGTGCCAGTAGTGAGGGGGAGCCCTACGAGCAGTACTTC.

The gene calls are TRBV21-1 and TRBJ2-2; the table names TRBD2, a call not compared with the DNA. TRBV21-1 is a pseudogene locus. The CDR3 covers 22 residues. CDR3 sequence reads: CASSIQTALAGDLMTITGELFF. CDR3 coding DNA: TGTGCCAGCAGCATCCAGACGGCCCTGGCAGGCGACCTGATGACGATCACCGGGGAGCTGTTTTTT.

This clonotype was counted many times. The chain carries TRBV7-3 and TRBJ2-1, with unresolved D. There are 11 residues in the CDR3. V dropped 5 bases and J dropped 5 bases, with 4 bases sitting between them. The V gene's germline CDR1 is SGHTA and CDR2 FQGTGA. Here the CDR3 reads CASSLDNEQFF. The CDR3 coding sequence is TGTGCCAGCAGCCTCGACAATGAGCAGTTCTTC.

Ten or more counts support this clonotype. The rearrangement joins TRBV20-1 to TRBJ1-5; no reliable D call. The CDR3 has 12 residues. Looked up from germline, CDR1 is DFQATT and CDR2 is SNEGSKA (reference sequence). V was trimmed by 3 bases and J by 1 base, leaving 4 bases between them. The CDR3, as DNA: TGCAGTGCTAGGGACAGCAATCAGCCCCAGCATTTT. This encodes CSARDSNQPQHF.

The chain employs TRBV28 and TRBJ2-7; the match to TRBD1 covers 9 bases. Germline CDR1 reads MDHEN; CDR2 reads SYDVKM. The CDR3 has 17 residues. The junction had 17 bases not matched to a gene; V was cut back by 4 bases and J by 7 bases. The CDR3 loop is CASSYPKTGGFGGEQYF. As DNA, the CDR3 is TGTGCCAGCAGTTACCCGAAGACAGGGGGGTTCGGTGGTGAGCAGTACTTC.

Ten or more counts support this clonotype. The rearrangement joins TRBV15 to TRBJ2-2; D is unclear. V lost 3 bases and J 8 bases, leaving 16 bases between the germline ends. This CDR3 comprises 15 residues. The germline V gene encodes CDR1 LNHNV and CDR2 YYDKDF (reference sequence). CDR3 amino acids: CATSSEGYLGGELFF. The CDR3 bases are TGTGCCACCAGCAGTGAAGGTTATCTGGGGGGGGAGCTGTTTTTT.

There are a few counts of this clonotype. The chain couples TRBV4-3 to TRBJ2-5, with D maybe TRBD2 (6 bases). Trimming left V 1 base short and J 5 bases short, with 23 bases between. The germline V gene has CDR1 LGHNA and CDR2 YSLEER. The CDR3 extends over 18 amino acids. CDR3 DNA sequence: TGCGCCAGCAGCCAAGCGGCGGTAGATTACATTGGGAGGGAGACCCAGTACTTC. Encoded protein: CASSQAAVDYIGRETQYF.

This clonotype was picked up many times. The gene calls are TRBV7-2 and TRBJ1-3, with D possibly TRBD1 on 6 matching bases. CDR1 and CDR2 (germline): SGHTA, FQGNSA. CDR3 length equals 14 residues. V was clipped by 4 bases and J by 4 bases, with 11 bases between them. CDR3 DNA sequence: TGTGCCAGCAGCTCGGACAGATTCGGAAACACCATATATTTT. Translation: CASSSDRFGNTIYF.

This clonotype was recorded a few times. The rearrangement uses TRBV27 and TRBJ2-7, with D perhaps assigned TRBD1 or TRBD2 (5 bases each). This CDR3 has 14 residues. CDR1 and CDR2 (germline): MNHEY, SMNVEV (reference sequence). V was cut by 3 bases and J by 2 bases, with 11 bases left in between. The CDR3 spells CASSLWGPPYEQYF. Written as DNA, the CDR3 is TGTGCCAGCAGTTTGTGGGGACCTCCCTACGAGCAGTACTTC.

This clonotype has just a few counts. The V and J genes are TRBV6-5 and TRBJ2-7; D gene unclear. V lost 0 bases and J lost 0, with 6 bases in between. Germline CDR1 is MNHEY and CDR2 is SVGAGI. The CDR3 is made up of 14 amino acids. Here the CDR3 reads CASSYSTSSYEQYF. The CDR3 DNA is TGTGCCAGCAGTTACTCGACGAGCTCCTACGAGCAGTACTTC.

In this sample, this clonotype turned up many times. The chain links TRBV10-3 to TRBJ2-3, with TRBD2 as a possible D gene (5 bases). The V gene lost 6 bases and the J gene lost 5 bases, with 27 bases spanning the gap. The CDR3 totals 18 residues. Germline values: CDR1 ENHRY, CDR2 SYGVKD. CDR3 residues: CAISGGGSAPGFKDTQYF. The CDR3, as DNA: TGTGCCATCAGCGGAGGAGGTTCGGCTCCGGGGTTCAAAGATACGCAGTATTTT.

This clonotype appeared a few times. The chain carries TRBV20-1 and TRBJ2-1; 11 bases match TRBD2. The V and J ends lost 6 bases and 10 bases, in that order; junction bases with no gene match: 14. The CDR3 is made up of 15 amino acids. CDR1 and CDR2 from the germline V gene are DFQATT and SNEGSKA (reference sequence). The CDR3 reads CSANTLAGGPQEQFF. Written as DNA, the CDR3 is TGCAGTGCCAATACTTTAGCGGGAGGGCCCCAGGAGCAGTTCTTC.

This clonotype was seen ten or more times. J is TRBJ2-7 and V is TRBV5-6; D may be TRBD1 (5 bases). V was clipped by 4 bases and J by 11 bases, with 19 bases between them. The CDR3 is 13 amino acids. In germline, CDR1 is SGHDT, CDR2 YYEEEE. The CDR3 loop is CASSQGYSTDEYF. The CDR3 DNA is TGTGCCAGCAGCCAGGGATATTCGACAGACGAGTACTTC.

This clonotype was recorded a few times. This chain joins TRBV5-5 and TRBJ1-2; D is unresolved. The CDR3 has 16 residues. Germline lookup yields CDR1 SGHKS and CDR2 YYEKEE (reference sequence). V gave up 4 bases and J gave up 4 bases, with 20 bases separating them. The CDR3 is CASSQPGRVESYGYTF. In DNA form, the CDR3 reads TGTGCCAGCAGCCAACCAGGCCGGGTAGAAAGCTATGGCTACACCTTC.

The chain uses TRBV12-3 or TRBV12-4 and TRBJ2-5, with 7 bases fitting TRBD2. This CDR3 region has 15 residues. The trim removed 6 bases at V and 4 bases at J, leaving 11 bases unmatched. This CDR3 reads CASSPLRGRGETQYF. The CDR3 region has the DNA TGTGCCAGCAGCCCTTTGCGGGGGAGAGGAGAGACCCAGTACTTC.

The chain links TRBV18 to TRBJ2-7; 10 bases map to TRBD1. Unmatched junction bases numbered 16, after V lost 5 bases and J lost 3 bases. The germline V gene encodes CDR1 KGHSH and CDR2 LQKENI. The CDR3 length is 18 residues. The CDR3 reads CASSADRQGAWMGYEQYF. The CDR3 region has the DNA TGTGCCAGCTCAGCCGACCGACAGGGGGCTTGGATGGGCTACGAGCAGTACTTC.

This clonotype was seen many times. The chain has TRBV10-3 and TRBJ2-7; TRBD2 is a possible D gene (6 bases). This CDR3 comprises 14 residues. V was pared by 4 bases and J by 2 bases, with 12 bases between. Germline loops: CDR1 ENHRY, CDR2 SYGVKD. CDR3 protein: CAISVREYPYEQYF. CDR3 bases: TGTGCCATCAGTGTACGGGAGTACCCCTACGAGCAGTACTTC.

The chain uses TRBV29-1 and TRBJ2-1; 10 bases are a match to TRBD2. Germline assignment: CDR1 SQVTM and CDR2 ANQGSEA. The CDR3 extends over 14 amino acids. With V trimmed by 4 bases and J by 7 bases, 7 bases remained unmatched. This CDR3 is CSVGAGGPGNEQFF. CDR3 nucleotides: TGCAGCGTTGGAGCGGGAGGGCCGGGGAATGAGCAGTTCTTC.

This clonotype was observed a few times. CDR3 amino acids: CASSQGVDNNQPQHF. CDR3 nucleotides: TGTGCCAGCAGCCAAGGGGTGGACAACAATCAGCCCCAGCATTTT. This rearrangement joins TRBV3-1 to TRBJ1-5; perhaps TRBD1 as D (5 bases). This CDR3 region has 15 residues. V was shortened by 1 base and J by 3 bases, with 10 bases between the two germline ends. CDR1 and CDR2 (germline): LGHDT, YNNKEL (reference sequence).

The sample holds many counts of this clonotype. The rearrangement joins TRBV3-1 to TRBJ2-1, with 9 positions matching TRBD1. Germline V gene lookup returns CDR1 LGHDT and CDR2 YNNKEL (reference sequence). This CDR3 is 15 amino acids long. The V segment lost 3 bases and the J segment 8 bases; nucleotides outside the gene matches: 8. The CDR3 DNA reads as TGTGCCAGCAGCCAGGGGACAGGGTGGGTGGATGAGCAGTTCTTC. As protein: CASSQGTGWVDEQFF.

This clonotype was counted many times. This rearrangement joins TRBV27 to TRBJ1-2, with TRBD1 identical over 8 bases. This CDR3 contains 16 residues. Trimming cost V 3 bases and J 0 bases; bases outside gene matches: 6. CDR1 and CDR2 from the germline V gene are MNHEY and SMNVEV (reference sequence). The CDR3, as DNA: TGTGCCAGCAGTTTCCGGGGGACAGGCACTAACTATGGCTACACCTTC. Protein: CASSFRGTGTNYGYTF.

The chain joins TRBV4-3 to TRBJ2-5; 7 nucleotides match TRBD1. CDR1 LGHNA and CDR2 YSLEER come from the germline V gene. The CDR3 extends over 16 amino acids. The junction had 8 bases not matched to a gene; V was cut back by 3 bases and J by 1 base. The CDR3 DNA reads TGCGCCAGCAGCCAGAACCGAGACAGGGCCCAAGAGACCCAGTACTTC. Residues: CASSQNRDRAQETQYF.

This clonotype was detected only a few times. This sequence joins TRBV27 and TRBJ2-5, with 9 bases fitting TRBD2. The CDR3 sequence is 16 residues long. CDR1 is MNHEY, CDR2 SMNVEV, per germline (reference sequence). With 2 bases clipped from V and 2 bases from J, the junction kept 6 bases outside the gene matches. CDR3: CASSLAASGAQETQYF. CDR3 sequence (DNA): TGTGCCAGCAGTTTAGCGGCTAGCGGGGCTCAAGAGACCCAGTACTTC.

This clonotype was detected a few times. This rearrangement joins TRBV7-3 to TRBJ2-7, with D uncertain. Trimming removed 8 bases from V and 3 bases from J, with 14 bases in between. The germline V gene has CDR1 SGHTA and CDR2 FQGTGA. The CDR3 extends over 13 amino acids. CDR3 protein: CASSLALGYEQYF. The CDR3 region has the DNA TGTGCCAGCTCCCTCGCCCTGGGCTACGAGCAGTACTTC. Drawing the rest from reference TRBV7-3 and TRBJ2-7, the complete variable domain is GAGVSQTPSNKVTEKGKYVELRCDPISGHTALYWYRQSLGQGPEFLIYFQGTGAADDSGLPNDRFFAVRPEGSVSTLKIQRTERGDSAVYLCASSLALGYEQYFGPGTRLTVT.